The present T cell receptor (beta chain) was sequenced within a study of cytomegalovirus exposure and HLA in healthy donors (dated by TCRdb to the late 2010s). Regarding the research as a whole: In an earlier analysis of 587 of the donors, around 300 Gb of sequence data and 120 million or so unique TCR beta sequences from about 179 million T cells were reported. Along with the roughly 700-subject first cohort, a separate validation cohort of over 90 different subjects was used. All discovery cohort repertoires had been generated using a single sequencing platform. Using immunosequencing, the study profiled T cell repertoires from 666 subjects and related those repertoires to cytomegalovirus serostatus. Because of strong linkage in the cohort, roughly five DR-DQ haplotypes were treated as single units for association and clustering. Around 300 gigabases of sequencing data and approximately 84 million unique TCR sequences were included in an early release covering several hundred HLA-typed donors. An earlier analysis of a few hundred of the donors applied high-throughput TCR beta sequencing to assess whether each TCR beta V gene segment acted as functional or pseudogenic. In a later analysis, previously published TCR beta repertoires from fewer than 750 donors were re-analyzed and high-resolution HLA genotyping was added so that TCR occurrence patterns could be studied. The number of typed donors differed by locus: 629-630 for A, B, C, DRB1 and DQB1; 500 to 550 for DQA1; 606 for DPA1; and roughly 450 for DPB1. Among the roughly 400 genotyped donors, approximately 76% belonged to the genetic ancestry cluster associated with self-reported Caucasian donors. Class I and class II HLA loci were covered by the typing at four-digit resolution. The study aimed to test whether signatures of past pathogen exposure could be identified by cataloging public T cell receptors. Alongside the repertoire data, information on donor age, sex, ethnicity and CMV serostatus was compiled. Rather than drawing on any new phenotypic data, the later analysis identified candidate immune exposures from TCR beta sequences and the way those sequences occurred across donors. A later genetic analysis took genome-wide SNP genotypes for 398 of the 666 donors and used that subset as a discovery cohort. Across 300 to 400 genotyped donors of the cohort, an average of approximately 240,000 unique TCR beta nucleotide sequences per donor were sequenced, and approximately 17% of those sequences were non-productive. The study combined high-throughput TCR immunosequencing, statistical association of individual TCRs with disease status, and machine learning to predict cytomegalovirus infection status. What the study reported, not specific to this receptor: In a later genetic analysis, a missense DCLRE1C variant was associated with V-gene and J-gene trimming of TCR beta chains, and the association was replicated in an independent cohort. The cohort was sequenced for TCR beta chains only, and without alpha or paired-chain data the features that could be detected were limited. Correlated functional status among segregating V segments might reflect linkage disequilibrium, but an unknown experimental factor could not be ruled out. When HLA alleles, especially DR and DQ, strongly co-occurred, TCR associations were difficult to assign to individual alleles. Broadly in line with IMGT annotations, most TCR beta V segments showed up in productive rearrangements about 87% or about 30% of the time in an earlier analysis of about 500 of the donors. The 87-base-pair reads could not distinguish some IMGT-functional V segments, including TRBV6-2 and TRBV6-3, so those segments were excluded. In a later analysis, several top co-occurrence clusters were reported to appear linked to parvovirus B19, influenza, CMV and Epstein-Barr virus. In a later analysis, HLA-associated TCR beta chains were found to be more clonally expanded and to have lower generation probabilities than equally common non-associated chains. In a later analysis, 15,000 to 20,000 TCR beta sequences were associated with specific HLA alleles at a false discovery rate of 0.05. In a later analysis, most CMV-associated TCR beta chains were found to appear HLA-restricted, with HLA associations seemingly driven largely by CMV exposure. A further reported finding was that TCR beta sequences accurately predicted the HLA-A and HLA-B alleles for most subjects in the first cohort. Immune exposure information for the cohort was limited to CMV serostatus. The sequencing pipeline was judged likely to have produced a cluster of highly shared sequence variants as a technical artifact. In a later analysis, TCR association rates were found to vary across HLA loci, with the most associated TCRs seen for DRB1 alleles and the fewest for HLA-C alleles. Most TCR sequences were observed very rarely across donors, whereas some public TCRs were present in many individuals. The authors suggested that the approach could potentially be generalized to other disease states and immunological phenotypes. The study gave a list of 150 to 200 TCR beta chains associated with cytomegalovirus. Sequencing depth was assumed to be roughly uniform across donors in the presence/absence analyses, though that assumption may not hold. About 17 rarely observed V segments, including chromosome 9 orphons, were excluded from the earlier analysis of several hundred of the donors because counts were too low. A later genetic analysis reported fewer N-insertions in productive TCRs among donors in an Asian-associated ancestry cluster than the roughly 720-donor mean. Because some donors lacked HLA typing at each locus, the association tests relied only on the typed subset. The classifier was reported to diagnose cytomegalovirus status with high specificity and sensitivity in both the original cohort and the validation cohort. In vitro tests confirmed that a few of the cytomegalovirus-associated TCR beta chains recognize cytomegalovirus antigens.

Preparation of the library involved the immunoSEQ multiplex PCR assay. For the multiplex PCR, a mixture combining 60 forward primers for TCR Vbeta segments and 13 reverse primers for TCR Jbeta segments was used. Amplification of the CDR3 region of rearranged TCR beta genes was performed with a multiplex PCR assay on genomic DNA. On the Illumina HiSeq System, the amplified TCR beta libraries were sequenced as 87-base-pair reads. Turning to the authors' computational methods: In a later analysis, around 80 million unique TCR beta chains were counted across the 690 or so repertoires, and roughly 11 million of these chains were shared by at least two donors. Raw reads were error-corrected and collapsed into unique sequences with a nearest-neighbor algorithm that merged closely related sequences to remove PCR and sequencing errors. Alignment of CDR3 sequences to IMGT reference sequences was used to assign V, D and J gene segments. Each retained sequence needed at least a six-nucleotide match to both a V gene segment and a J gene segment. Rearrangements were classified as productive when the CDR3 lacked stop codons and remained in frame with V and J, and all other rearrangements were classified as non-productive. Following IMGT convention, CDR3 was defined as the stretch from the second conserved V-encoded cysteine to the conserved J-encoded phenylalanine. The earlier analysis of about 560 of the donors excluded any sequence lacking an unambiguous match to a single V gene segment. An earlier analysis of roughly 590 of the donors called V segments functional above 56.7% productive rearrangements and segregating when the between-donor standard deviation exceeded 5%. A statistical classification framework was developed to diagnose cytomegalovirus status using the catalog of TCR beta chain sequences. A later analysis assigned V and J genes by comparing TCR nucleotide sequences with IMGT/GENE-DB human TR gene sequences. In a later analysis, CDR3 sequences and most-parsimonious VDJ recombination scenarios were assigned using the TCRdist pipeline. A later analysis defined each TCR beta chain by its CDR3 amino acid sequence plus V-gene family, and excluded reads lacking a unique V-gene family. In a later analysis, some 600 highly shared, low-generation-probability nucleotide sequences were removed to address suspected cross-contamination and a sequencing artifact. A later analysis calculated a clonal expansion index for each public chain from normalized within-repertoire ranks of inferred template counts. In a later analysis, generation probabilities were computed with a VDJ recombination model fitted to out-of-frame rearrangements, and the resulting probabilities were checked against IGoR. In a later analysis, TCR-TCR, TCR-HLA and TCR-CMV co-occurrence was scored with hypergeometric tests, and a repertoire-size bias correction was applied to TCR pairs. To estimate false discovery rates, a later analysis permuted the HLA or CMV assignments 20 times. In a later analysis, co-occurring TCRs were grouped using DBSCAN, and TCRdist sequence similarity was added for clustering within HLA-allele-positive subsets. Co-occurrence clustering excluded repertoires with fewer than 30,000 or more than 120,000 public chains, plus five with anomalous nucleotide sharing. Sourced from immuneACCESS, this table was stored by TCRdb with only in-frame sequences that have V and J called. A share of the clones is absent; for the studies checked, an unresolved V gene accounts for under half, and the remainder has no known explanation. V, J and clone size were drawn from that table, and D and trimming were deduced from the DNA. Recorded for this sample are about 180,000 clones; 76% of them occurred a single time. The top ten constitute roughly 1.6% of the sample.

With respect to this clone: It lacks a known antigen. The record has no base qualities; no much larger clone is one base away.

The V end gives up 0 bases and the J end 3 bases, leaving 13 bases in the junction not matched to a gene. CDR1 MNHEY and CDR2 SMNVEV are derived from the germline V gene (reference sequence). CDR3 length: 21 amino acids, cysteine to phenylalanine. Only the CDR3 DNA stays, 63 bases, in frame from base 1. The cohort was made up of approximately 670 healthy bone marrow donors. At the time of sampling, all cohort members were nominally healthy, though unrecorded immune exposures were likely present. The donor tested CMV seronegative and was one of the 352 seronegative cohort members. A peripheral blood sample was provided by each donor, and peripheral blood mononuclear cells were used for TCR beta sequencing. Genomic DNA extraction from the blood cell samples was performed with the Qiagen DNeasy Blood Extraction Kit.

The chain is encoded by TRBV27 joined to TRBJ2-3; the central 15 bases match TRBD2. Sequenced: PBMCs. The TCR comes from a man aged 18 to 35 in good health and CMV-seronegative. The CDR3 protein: CASSLSYWTSGREVMTDTQYF. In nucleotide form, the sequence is TGTGCCAGCAGTTTATCCTACTGGACTAGCGGGAGGGAGGTTATGACAGATACGCAGTATTTT.